Reported below is one TCR beta chain. Its antigen remains unidentified. This specimen belongs to a study of response to subunit inactivated influenza vaccine. Study-level points and caveats: It was suggested by the authors that few new T cells are recruited by each seasonal influenza vaccination.

V was trimmed by 7 bases and J by 3 bases, leaving 10 bases between them. CDR1 MDHEN and CDR2 SYDVKM come from the germline V gene. The length of the CDR3 is 13 residues. TCRdb independently ran MiXCR on the RT-PCR reads; one entry per CDR3 protein. Of 500,000 to 600,000 distinct CDR3 sequences listed, around 8% are singletons. The receptor comes from a man between 50 and 75 years old who received an inactivated influenza vaccine. The sequencing here drew on PBMCs from blood, taken roughly 24 months after vaccination. This chain links TRBV28 with TRBJ1-5; maybe TRBD1 (6 bases). The CDR3 sequence: CASNRALNQPQHF. CDR3 DNA: TGTGCCAGCAACAGGGCTCTCAATCAGCCCCAGCATTTT.